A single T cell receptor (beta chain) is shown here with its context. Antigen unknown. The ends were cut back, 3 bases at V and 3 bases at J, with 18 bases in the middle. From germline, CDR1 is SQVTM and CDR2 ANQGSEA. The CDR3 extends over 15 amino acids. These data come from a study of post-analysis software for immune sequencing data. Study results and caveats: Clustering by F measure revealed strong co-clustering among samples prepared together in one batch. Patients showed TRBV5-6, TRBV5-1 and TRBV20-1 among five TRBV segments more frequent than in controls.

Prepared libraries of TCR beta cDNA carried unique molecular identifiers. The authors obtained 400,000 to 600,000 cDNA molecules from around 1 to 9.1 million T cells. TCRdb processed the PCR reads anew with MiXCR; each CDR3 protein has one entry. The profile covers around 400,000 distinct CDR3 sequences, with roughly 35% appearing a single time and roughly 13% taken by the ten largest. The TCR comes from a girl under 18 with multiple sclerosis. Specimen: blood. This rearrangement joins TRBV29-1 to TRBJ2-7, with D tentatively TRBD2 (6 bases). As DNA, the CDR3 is TGCAGCGTTGACTGGGGGGTAGGCAGAGACTACGAGCAGTACTTC. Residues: CSVDWGVGRDYEQYF.